This TCR beta chain was sequenced for a study of beta chain features in type 1 diabetes listed by TCRdb under 2018. Turning to the overall study: Mean age, gender distribution, total cell number and subset yield were not different between patients and healthy donors. A total of some 100,000,000 sorted cells were examined across all samples, and a strong correlation was observed between cell number per subset and RNA yield. The study compared the TCRB repertoires of sorted circulating CD4+ T cell subsets in recently diagnosed type 1 diabetes patients with those in matched healthy donors. Regulatory and stem cell-like memory subsets were isolated from only 8 patients and roughly 8 healthy donors, whereas naive and central memory subsets came from all 30 or so donors.

Results and caveats for the whole study, not just this receptor: A moderate but significant shortening of TCRB CDR3 length was observed in type 1 diabetes patients in all four CD4+ subsets. Fewer insertions and more nucleotide deletions at VDJ recombination sites were observed in patients with type 1 diabetes, implying thymic rearrangement abnormalities. HLA sub-analyses involved small numbers of individuals, so any influence of HLA type on TCRB rearrangement remained unresolved. Naive, central memory and regulatory TCRB repertoires appeared to be more alike among patients than among healthy donors. Shorter templates might be favored by PCR, yet because patient and control samples were amplified and corrected together, any such skew would affect both groups equally. Because cDNA rather than genomic DNA was sequenced, highly expressing activated cells could have been over-represented, although no difference in activation and CD3 levels was found between groups.

The table lists this clone with a few counts. Its antigen remains undetermined. No base quality information exists; no much larger clone differs at one position. From the cysteine through the phenylalanine, the CDR3 covers 13 amino acids. Left in the record is the CDR3 DNA by itself, 39 bases read in frame from the first base. From the germline V gene, CDR1 is KGHSH and CDR2 is LQKENI. V sheds 6 bases and J sheds 2 bases, leaving 11 bases between their ends. Each donor gave one peripheral blood draw, averaging approximately 120 mL, which was collected into heparinised tubes. A BD FACSAria II was used to sort naive, central memory, regulatory and stem cell-like memory CD4+ T cells with a panel that included CD45RO, CCR7, CD25, CD127, CD95 and CD27. Every sorted population had a purity above 98%. PBMCs were separated immediately by Lymphoprep density gradient centrifugation and were stained directly, without being cultured. So that batch effects would be minimized, each experiment stained and sorted samples in pairs, pairing one healthy donor with one patient.

The High Capacity cDNA Reverse Transcription Kit was used to reverse transcribe all of the isolated RNA, meaning that expressed TCRB transcripts were what got sequenced. Deep immunoSEQ sequencing was applied to naive, central memory and regulatory T cell samples, giving an average of approximately 3.8 million total reads per sample. Sorted cells were lysed in RLT buffer, and RNA was extracted using DNase-treated RNeasy Micro or Mini kits according to cell number. Each cell subset was processed on its own to prevent cross-contamination, while patient and healthy donor samples were processed together. TCRB sequences were amplified from cDNA with the immunoSEQ multiplex PCR, producing 87-bp fragments spanning the CDR3 region. Sequencing of the amplicons was performed on the Illumina HiSeq platform. Under the source paper's analysis protocol: Synthetic template baselines were used to correct PCR bias computationally, reads within Hamming distance 2 were collapsed together, and singletons that could not be merged were discarded. Reads were aligned to IMGT to assign V, D and J genes, CDR3 length, and insertions or deletions at six rearrangement sites. Within each subset, clonotype counts were normalized to sorted cell number, and only after that were true diversity and Gini coefficients computed with the tcR R package. Repertoire sharing was quantified using the overlap coefficient calculated on TCRB nucleotide sequences. What TCRdb holds here is the immuneACCESS table cut down to in-frame rearrangements. Part of the clones is not present; checked against another copy, under half of the missing clones reflect an unresolved V gene, and the others are unexplained. V and J calls and clone size are as listed in that table; D and trimming were resolved from the DNA. The sample includes some 140,000 clones, with about a tenth observed a single time. Roughly 0.74% of the sample goes to the ten largest clones.

Sequenced sample: central memory CD4+ T cells from blood. The rearranged chain carries TRBV18 and TRBJ2-7; TRBD1 is possibly the D segment (6 matching bases). The receptor comes from a man between 18 and 29 years old in good health. Read as DNA, the sequence is TGTGCCAGCTCGAGGACAGACACCTACGAGCAGTACTTC. Its protein reads: CASSRTDTYEQYF.